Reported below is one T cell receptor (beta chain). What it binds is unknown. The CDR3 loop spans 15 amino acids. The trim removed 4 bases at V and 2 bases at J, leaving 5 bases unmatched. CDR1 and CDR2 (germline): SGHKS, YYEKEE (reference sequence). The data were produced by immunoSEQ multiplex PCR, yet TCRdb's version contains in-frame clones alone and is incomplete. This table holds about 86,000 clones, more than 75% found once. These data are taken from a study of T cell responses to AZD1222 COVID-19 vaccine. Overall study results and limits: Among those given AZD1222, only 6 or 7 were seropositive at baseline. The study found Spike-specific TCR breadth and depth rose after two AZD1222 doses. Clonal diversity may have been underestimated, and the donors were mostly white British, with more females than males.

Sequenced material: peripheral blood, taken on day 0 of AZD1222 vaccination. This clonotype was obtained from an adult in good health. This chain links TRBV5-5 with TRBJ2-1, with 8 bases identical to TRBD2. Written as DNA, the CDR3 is TGTGCCAGCAGCGTCAGACTAGCGCCCTACAATGAGCAGTTCTTC. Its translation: CASSVRLAPYNEQFF.